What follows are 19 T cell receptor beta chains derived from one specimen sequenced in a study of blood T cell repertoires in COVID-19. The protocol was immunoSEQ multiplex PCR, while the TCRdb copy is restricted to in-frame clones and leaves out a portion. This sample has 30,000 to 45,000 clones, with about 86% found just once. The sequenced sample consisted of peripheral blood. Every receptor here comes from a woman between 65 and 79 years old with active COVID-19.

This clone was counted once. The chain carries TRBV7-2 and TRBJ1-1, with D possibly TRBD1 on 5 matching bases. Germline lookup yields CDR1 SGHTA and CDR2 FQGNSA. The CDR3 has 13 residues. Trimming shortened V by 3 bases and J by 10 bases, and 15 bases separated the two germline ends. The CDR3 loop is CASSFGGSGGAFF. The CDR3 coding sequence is TGTGCCAGCAGCTTCGGAGGGTCGGGGGGAGCTTTCTTT. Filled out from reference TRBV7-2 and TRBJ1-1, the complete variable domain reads GAGVSQSPSNKVTEKGKDVELRCDPISGHTALYWYRQSLGQGLEFLIYFQGNSAPDKSGLPSDRFSAERTGGSVSTLTIQRTQQEDSAVYLCASSFGGSGGAFFGQGTRLTVV.

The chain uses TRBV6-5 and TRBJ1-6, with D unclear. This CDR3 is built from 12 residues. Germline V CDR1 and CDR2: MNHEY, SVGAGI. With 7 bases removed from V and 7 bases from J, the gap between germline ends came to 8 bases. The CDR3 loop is CASTLLNSPLHF. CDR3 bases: TGTGCCAGCACACTCCTGAATTCACCCCTCCACTTT.

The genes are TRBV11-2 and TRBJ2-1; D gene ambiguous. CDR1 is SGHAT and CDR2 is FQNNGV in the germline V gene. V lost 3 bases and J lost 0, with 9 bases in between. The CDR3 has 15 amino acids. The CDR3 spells CASSFGAYSYNEQFF. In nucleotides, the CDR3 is TGTGCCAGCAGCTTTGGAGCGTACTCCTACAATGAGCAGTTCTTC.

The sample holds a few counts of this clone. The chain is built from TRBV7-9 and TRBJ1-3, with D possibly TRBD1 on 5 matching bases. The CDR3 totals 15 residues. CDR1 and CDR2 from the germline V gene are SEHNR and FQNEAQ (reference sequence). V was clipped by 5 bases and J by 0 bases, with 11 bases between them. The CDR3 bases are TGTGCCAGCAGCGCGACGACAGCCTCTGGAAACACCATATATTTT. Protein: CASSATTASGNTIYF.

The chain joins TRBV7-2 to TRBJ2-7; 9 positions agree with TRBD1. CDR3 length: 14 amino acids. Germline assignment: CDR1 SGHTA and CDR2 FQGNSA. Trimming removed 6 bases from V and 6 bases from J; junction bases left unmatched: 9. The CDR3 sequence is CASSQDRGDGEQYF. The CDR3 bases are TGTGCCAGCAGTCAGGACAGGGGAGACGGCGAGCAGTACTTC.

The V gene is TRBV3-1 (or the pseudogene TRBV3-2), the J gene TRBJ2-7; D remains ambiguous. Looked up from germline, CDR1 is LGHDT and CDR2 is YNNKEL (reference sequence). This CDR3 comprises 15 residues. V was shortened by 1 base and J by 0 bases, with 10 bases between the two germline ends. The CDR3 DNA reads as TGTGCCAGCAGCCAAGTCGCGTTGAGCTCCTACGAGCAGTACTTC. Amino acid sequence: CASSQVALSSYEQYF.

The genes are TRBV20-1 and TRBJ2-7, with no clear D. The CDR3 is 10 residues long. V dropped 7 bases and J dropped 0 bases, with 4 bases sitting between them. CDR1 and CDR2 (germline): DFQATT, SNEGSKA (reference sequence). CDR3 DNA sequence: TGCAGTGTTTACTCCTACGAGCAGTACTTC. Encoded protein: CSVYSYEQYF.

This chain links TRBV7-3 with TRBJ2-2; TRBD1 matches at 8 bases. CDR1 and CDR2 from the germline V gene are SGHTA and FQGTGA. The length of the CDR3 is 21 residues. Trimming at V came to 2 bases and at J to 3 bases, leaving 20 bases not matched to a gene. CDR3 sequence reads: CASSLHPPGIDRGRDTGELFF. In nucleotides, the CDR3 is TGTGCCAGCAGCTTACATCCCCCGGGGATCGACAGGGGACGTGACACCGGGGAGCTGTTTTTT.

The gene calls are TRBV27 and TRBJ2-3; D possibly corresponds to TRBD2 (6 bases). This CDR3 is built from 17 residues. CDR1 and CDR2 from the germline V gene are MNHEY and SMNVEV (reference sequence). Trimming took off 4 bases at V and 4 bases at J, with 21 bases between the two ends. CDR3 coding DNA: TGTGCCAGCAGTTCCCAACCCCAATCTTTAGCGGCAGATACGCAGTATTTT. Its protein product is CASSSQPQSLAADTQYF.

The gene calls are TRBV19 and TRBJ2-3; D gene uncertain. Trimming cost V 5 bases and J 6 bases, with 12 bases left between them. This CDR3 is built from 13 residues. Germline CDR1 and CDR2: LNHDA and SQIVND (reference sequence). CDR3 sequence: CASSPQSGDTQYF. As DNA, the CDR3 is TGTGCCAGTAGTCCCCAATCCGGGGATACGCAGTATTTT.

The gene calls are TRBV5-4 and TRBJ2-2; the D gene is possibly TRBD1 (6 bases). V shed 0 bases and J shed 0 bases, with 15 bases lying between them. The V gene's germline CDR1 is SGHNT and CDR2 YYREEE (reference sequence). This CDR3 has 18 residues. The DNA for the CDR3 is TGTGCCAGCAGCTTGGCAGGGGCTCGGGGAGCGAACACCGGGGAGCTGTTTTTT. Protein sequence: CASSLAGARGANTGELFF.

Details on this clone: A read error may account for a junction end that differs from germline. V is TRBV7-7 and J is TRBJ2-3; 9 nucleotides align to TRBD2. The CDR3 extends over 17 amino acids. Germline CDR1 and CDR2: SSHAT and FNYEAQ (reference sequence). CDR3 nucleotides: TGTGCTAGCAGCCCCTCCTTAGCGGGGGCCTACACAGATACGCAGTATTTT. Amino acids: CASSPSLAGAYTDTQYF.

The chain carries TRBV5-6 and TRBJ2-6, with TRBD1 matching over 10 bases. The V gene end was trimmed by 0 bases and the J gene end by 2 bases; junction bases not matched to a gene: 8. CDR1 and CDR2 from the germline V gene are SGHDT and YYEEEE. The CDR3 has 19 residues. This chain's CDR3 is CASSLAGTGVAAGANVLTF. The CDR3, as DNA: TGTGCCAGCAGCTTGGCCGGGACAGGGGTGGCGGCTGGGGCCAACGTCCTGACTTTC.

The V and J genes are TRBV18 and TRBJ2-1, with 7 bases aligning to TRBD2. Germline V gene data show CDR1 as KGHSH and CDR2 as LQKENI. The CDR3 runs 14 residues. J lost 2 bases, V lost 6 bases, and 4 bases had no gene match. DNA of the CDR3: TGTGCCAGCTCGTACGGGACTACCTACAATGAGCAGTTCTTC. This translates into CASSYGTTYNEQFF.

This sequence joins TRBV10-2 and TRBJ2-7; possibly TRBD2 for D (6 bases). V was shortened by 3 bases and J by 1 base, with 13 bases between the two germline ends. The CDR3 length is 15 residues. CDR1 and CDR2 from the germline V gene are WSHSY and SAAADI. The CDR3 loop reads CASSDPVGLSYEQYF. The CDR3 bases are TGCGCCAGCAGTGACCCTGTGGGACTTTCCTACGAGCAGTACTTC.

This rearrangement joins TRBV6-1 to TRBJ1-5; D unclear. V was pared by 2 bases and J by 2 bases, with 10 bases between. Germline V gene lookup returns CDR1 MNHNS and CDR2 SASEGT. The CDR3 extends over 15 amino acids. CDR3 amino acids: CASSESGVGNQPQHF. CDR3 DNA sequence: TGTGCCAGCAGTGAATCCGGGGTTGGCAATCAGCCCCAGCATTTT.

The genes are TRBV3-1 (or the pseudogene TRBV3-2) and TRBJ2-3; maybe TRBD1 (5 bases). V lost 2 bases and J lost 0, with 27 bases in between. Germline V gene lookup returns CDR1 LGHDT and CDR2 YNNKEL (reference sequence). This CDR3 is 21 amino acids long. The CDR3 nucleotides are TGTGCCAGCAGCCAAAACCTGCCCCTAAAAGTAGTGTGGGGCAGCACAGATACGCAGTATTTT. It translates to CASSQNLPLKVVWGSTDTQYF.

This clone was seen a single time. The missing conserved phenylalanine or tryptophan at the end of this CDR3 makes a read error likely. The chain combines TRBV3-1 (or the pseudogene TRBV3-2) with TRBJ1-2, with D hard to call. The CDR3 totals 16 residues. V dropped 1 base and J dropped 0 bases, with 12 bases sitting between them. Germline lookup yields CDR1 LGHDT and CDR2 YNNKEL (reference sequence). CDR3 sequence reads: CASSQAFAVSNYGYTL. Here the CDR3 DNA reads TGTGCCAGCAGCCAAGCGTTTGCGGTTTCTAACTATGGCTACACCCTC.

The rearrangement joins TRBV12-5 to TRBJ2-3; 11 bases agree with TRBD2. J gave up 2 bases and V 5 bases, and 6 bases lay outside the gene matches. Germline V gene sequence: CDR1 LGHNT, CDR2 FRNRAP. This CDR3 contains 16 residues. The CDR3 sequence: CASGPGTSGLTDTQYF. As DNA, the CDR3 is TGTGCTAGTGGTCCCGGGACTAGCGGACTCACAGATACGCAGTATTTT.